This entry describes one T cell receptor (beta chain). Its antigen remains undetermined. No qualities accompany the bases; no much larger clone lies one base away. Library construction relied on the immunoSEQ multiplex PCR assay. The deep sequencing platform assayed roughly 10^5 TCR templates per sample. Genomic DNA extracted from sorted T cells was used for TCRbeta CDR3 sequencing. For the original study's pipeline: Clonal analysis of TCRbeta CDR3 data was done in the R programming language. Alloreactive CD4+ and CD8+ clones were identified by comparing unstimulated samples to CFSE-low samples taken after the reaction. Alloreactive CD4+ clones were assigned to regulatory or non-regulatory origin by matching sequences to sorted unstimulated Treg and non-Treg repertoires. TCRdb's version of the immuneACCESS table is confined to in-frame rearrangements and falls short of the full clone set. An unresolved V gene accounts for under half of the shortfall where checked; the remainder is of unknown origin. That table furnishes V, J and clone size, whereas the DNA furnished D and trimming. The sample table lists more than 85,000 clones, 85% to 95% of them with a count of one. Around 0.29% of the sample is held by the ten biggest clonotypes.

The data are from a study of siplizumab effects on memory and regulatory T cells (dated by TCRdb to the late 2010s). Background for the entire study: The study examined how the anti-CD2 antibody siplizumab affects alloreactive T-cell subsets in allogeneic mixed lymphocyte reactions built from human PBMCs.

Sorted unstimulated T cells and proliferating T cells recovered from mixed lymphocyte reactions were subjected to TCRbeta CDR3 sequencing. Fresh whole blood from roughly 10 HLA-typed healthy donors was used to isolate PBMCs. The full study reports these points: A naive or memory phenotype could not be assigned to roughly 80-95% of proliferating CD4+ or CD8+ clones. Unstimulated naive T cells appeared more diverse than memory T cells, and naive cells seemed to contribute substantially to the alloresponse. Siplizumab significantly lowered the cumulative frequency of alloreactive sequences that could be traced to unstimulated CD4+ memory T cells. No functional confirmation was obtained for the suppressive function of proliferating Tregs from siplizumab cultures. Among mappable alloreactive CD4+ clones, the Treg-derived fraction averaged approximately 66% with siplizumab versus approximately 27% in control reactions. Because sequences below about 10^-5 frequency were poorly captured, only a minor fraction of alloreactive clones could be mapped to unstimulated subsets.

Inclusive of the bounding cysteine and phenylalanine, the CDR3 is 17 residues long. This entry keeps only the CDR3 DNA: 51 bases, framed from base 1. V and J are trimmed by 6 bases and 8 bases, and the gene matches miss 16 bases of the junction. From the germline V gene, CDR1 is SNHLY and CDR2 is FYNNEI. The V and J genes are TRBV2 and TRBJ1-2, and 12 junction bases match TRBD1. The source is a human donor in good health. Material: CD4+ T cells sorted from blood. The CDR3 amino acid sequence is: CASRAIGAWDRGHGYTF. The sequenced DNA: TGTGCCAGCAGAGCGATAGGAGCTTGGGACAGGGGGCACGGCTACACCTTC.